This T cell receptor beta chain appears in the sequencing data of a study of a mutant IDH1 vaccine in newly diagnosed glioma. A remark on this clone: Its antigen is undetermined.

Libraries were prepared by immunoSEQ multiplex PCR; TCRdb keeps only in-frame clonotypes and omits some of them. The sample carries around 50,000 clones, approximately 88% recorded once. The sample's time point: week 47, end of study. A 20-mer mutant IDH1 peptide at 300 ug was injected subcutaneously with topical imiquimod. V gave up 6 bases and J gave up 4 bases, with 13 bases separating them. Germline V CDR1 and CDR2: MDHEN, SYDVKM. The CDR3 spans 13 residues. This chain connects TRBV28 to TRBJ2-7; D not certain. The sample was PBMCs, taken from a glioma patient whose treatment included an IDH1 peptide vaccine. The sequence derives from a woman aged 25 to 45 with glioma. Some clones in this sample may be carry-over from other donors' samples. This chain's CDR3 is CASSQTPVYEQYF. The CDR3 region has the DNA TGTGCCAGCAGCCAAACCCCCGTGTACGAGCAGTACTTC.